This entry lists 25 T cell receptor beta chains sequenced from one sample in a study of blood T cell repertoires in COVID-19. Sequencing was performed with immunoSEQ multiplex PCR; in TCRdb, only in-frame clones are kept and a portion is missing. The sample consists of a few hundred thousand clones, roughly 90% of them appearing once. The sequenced sample was PBMCs or T cells enriched from blood (not recorded which). These receptors originate from a woman aged 25 to 39 who had recovered from COVID-19.

This chain joins TRBV6-2 or TRBV6-3 and TRBJ1-3; 7 bases line up with TRBD1. In germline, CDR1 is MNHEY, CDR2 SVGEGT. The CDR3 consists of 16 residues. J lost 0 bases, V lost 5 bases, and 7 bases had no gene match. The CDR3 is CASSIRGQFSGNTIYF. The CDR3 DNA follows: TGTGCCAGCAGTATAAGGGGACAGTTCTCTGGAAACACCATATATTTT.

CDR3 nucleotide sequence: TGTGCCACCAGTGATCCTGGACTGGTAACAGATACGCAGTATTTT. It specifies CATSDPGLVTDTQYF. The chain is built from TRBV24-1 and TRBJ2-3; perhaps TRBD2 as D (5 bases). The CDR3 has 15 amino acids. Trimming stripped 3 bases from V and 3 bases from J, with 12 bases between. Per germline, CDR1 KGHDR and CDR2 SFDVKD.

The CDR3 DNA reads TGCGCCAGCAGCCAAGATCTCGGAGCGGGTCAAGAGACCCAGTACTTC. Protein product: CASSQDLGAGQETQYF. V gene TRBV4-1 combines with J gene TRBJ2-5, with a possible D match to TRBD2 (6 bases). Trimming shortened V by 0 bases and J by 2 bases, and 13 bases separated the two germline ends. The germline V gene has CDR1 MGHRA and CDR2 YSYEKL. CDR3 length: 16 residues.

The chain is built from TRBV28 and TRBJ2-2; D gene unclear. The germline V gene encodes CDR1 MDHEN and CDR2 SYDVKM. The CDR3 is 13 residues long. V was cut by 4 bases and J by 6 bases, with 9 bases left in between. CDR3 nucleotide sequence: TGTGCCAGCAGTTCCTTAGTCTCCGGGGAGCTGTTTTTT. Translating gives CASSSLVSGELFF.

This chain connects TRBV28 to TRBJ2-7; D uncertain. Germline CDR1 reads MDHEN; CDR2 reads SYDVKM. The CDR3 contains 15 residues. V lost 5 bases and J 0 bases, leaving 14 bases between the germline ends. CDR3 in DNA: TGTGCCAGCAGTCCGCGTTTGAGGCCCTCCTACGAGCAGTACTTC. Translating it yields CASSPRLRPSYEQYF. The variable domain in full, completed from reference TRBV28 and TRBJ2-7, reads DVKVTQSSRYLVKRTGEKVFLECVQDMDHENMFWYRQDPGLGLRLIYFSYDVKMKEKGDIPEGYSVSREKKERFSLILESASTNQTSMYLCASSPRLRPSYEQYFGPGTRLTVT.

The chain carries TRBV30 and TRBJ2-4; TRBD2 aligns across 15 bases. This CDR3 has 19 amino acids. V lost 3 bases and J lost 3; bases outside the gene matches: 12. Germline V gene data show CDR1 as GTSNPN and CDR2 as SVGIG (reference sequence). CDR3 loop: CAWRAPGLAGGSGKNIQYF. The CDR3 DNA sequence: TGTGCCTGGAGAGCCCCGGGACTAGCGGGGGGATCGGGCAAAAACATTCAGTACTTC.

The V and J genes are TRBV7-8 and TRBJ2-1; no reliable D call. Germline assignment: CDR1 SGHVS and CDR2 FQNEAQ. The CDR3 has 15 residues. Trimming removed 2 bases at V and 1 base at J, with 9 bases between. CDR3 nucleotide sequence: TGTGCCAGCAGCTTAAACGTCCAGTCCTACAATGAGCAGTTCTTC. Translating it yields CASSLNVQSYNEQFF.

This chain joins TRBV9 and TRBJ2-7; TRBD2 aligns across 9 bases. V dropped 0 bases and J dropped 3; count of bases not matched to a gene: 4. Germline values: CDR1 SGDLS, CDR2 YYNGEE. This CDR3 is 15 amino acids long. The CDR3 bases are TGTGCCAGCAGCGTAGAGGTAGCGGGGGACTACGAGCAGTACTTC. Translation: CASSVEVAGDYEQYF. Supplemented by reference TRBV9 and TRBJ2-7, the full variable domain reads DSGVTQTPKHLITATGQRVTLRCSPRSGDLSVYWYQQSLDQGLQFLIQYYNGEERAKGNILERFSAQQFPDLHSELNLSSLELGDSALYFCASSVEVAGDYEQYFGPGTRLTVT.

The DNA of the CDR3 is TGTGCCAGTAGTCCTCAACCGACAGGTCCCGGTGCTGGCTACACCTTC. This gives the protein CASSPQPTGPGAGYTF. The V and J genes are TRBV19 and TRBJ1-2; D is perhaps TRBD1 (6 bases). V shed 5 bases and J shed 7 bases, with 23 bases lying between them. Germline V gene lookup returns CDR1 LNHDA and CDR2 SQIVND (reference sequence). The CDR3 is made up of 16 amino acids.

Regarding this clone: One end of the junction varies from germline; a read error may be responsible. V is TRBV2 and J is TRBJ1-2; TRBD1 matches 7 bases. Looked up from germline, CDR1 is SNHLY and CDR2 is FYNNEI. The CDR3 has 14 residues. The chain's CDR3 is CASSRERQGYSYTF. The CDR3 DNA reads TGTGCCTCCTCAAGGGAAAGACAGGGCTATAGCTACACCTTC.

The V call is TRBV11-2, the J call TRBJ1-2; TRBD1 matches at 11 bases. This CDR3 is 17 amino acids long. CDR1 is SGHAT, CDR2 FQNNGV, per germline. V dropped 1 base and J dropped 8; count of bases not matched to a gene: 12. CDR3 DNA: TGTGCCAGCAGCTTAGGGACCCGGACAGGGGGCGCGAGGGGCTACACCTTC. Protein: CASSLGTRTGGARGYTF.

The chain couples TRBV7-8 to TRBJ2-5, with a weak D call TRBD2 (5 bases). CDR1 and CDR2 (germline): SGHVS, FQNEAQ. V was shortened by 5 bases and J by 4 bases, with 17 bases between the two germline ends. The CDR3 is 15 residues long. CDR3 DNA: TGTGCCAGCAGCCAGACGAGGGATTTGGGAGAGACCCAGTACTTC. Amino acid sequence: CASSQTRDLGETQYF.

This chain uses TRBV28 with TRBJ2-2, with 7 nucleotides matching TRBD1. Germline values: CDR1 MDHEN, CDR2 SYDVKM. The CDR3 runs 17 residues. V was clipped by 6 bases and J by 3 bases; unmatched bases: 13. DNA for the CDR3: TGTGCCAGCAGACGCACCCAGGGACAGCTTGACACCGGGGAGCTGTTTTTT. Its translation is CASRRTQGQLDTGELFF.

This rearrangement joins TRBV4-2 to TRBJ2-2; 8 bases align to TRBD2. Trimming removed 3 bases from V and 5 bases from J; junction bases left unmatched: 14. CDR3 length: 18 amino acids. Germline loops: CDR1 LGHNA, CDR2 YNFKEQ. This CDR3 is CASSQRIGTRGGTGELFF. DNA for the CDR3: TGTGCCAGCAGCCAGCGGATCGGGACTAGAGGAGGGACCGGGGAGCTGTTTTTT.

Of note for this clone: Different DNA sequences within this sample yield the same CDR3. The chain uses TRBV18 and TRBJ1-5; D is possibly TRBD1 (6 bases). Germline V gene data show CDR1 as KGHSH and CDR2 as LQKENI. The V end lost 6 bases, the J end lost 5 bases, and 11 bases lay between the germline ends. This CDR3 has 13 amino acids. The CDR3 protein is CASSPGEDQPQHF. The DNA for the CDR3 is TGTGCCAGCTCCCCAGGGGAGGATCAGCCCCAGCATTTT.

The chain joins TRBV2 to TRBJ1-1; 7 bases are a match to TRBD1. The V and J ends lost 8 bases and 4 bases, in that order; junction bases with no gene match: 7. The V gene's germline CDR1 is SNHLY and CDR2 FYNNEI. This CDR3 region has 13 residues. The CDR3, as DNA: TGTGCCAGCGGGACCCACAGGGGCACTGAAGCTTTCTTT. It is translated as CASGTHRGTEAFF.

The genes are TRBV7-9 and TRBJ2-1; 12 positions match TRBD2. CDR3 length: 18 amino acids. V shed 10 bases and J 0 bases; nucleotides not matched to a gene: 13. CDR1 SEHNR and CDR2 FQNEAQ come from the germline V gene (reference sequence). The CDR3 DNA sequence: TGTGCCACCTTGTTACTAGCGGGGGGACAGAGCTCCTACAATGAGCAGTTCTTC. It specifies CATLLLAGGQSSYNEQFF.

This chain links TRBV28 with TRBJ1-2; D is undetermined. The CDR3 runs 13 residues. The germline V gene encodes CDR1 MDHEN and CDR2 SYDVKM. The V end was cut by 6 bases, the J end by 5 bases, with 13 bases between. The CDR3 coding sequence is TGTGCCAGCAGCCCTGGGCCCTTATATGGCTACACCTTC. Translation gives CASSPGPLYGYTF.

This chain links TRBV7-9 with TRBJ1-2, with a tentative D call TRBD1 (5 bases). This CDR3 spans 13 amino acids. V dropped 3 bases and J dropped 7 bases, with 12 bases sitting between them. Germline lookup yields CDR1 SEHNR and CDR2 FQNEAQ (reference sequence). The CDR3 bases are TGTGCCAGCAGCTTCGGTCCGGGGGTTGGCTACACCTTC. Its translation: CASSFGPGVGYTF.

This clone was detected only once. This chain links TRBV6-5 with TRBJ1-1; TRBD1 might be the D (5 bases). V dropped 0 bases and J dropped 4 bases, with 9 bases sitting between them. This CDR3 is built from 14 residues. Germline values: CDR1 MNHEY, CDR2 SVGAGI. The DNA for the CDR3 is TGTGCCAGCAGTTACTCGTTGGGGGGCACTGAAGCTTTCTTT. Its translation is CASSYSLGGTEAFF.

This clone showed up just a few times. The chain recombines TRBV6-1 with TRBJ1-6; no clear D gene. This CDR3 region has 15 residues. Germline V CDR1 and CDR2: MNHNS, SASEGT. V lost 3 bases to trimming and J lost 0 bases, with 6 bases between them. The CDR3 loop is CASSESSSYNSPLHF. The CDR3 DNA reads as TGTGCCAGCAGTGAGTCCAGCTCCTATAATTCACCCCTCCACTTT.

This clone was seen once. The J gene is TRBJ2-1, the V gene TRBV5-1, with 8 bases matching TRBD2. V shed 0 bases, J shed 6 bases, and the junction held 8 bases outside the gene matches. Germline V gene sequence: CDR1 SGHRS, CDR2 YFSETQ. This CDR3 spans 16 amino acids. In DNA form, the CDR3 reads TGCGCCAGCAGCTTGGAGGGGACTAGGGTGACCAATGAGCAGTTCTTC. This sequence encodes CASSLEGTRVTNEQFF.

J is TRBJ2-1 and V is TRBV2; weak D call: TRBD1 (5 bases). V was pared by 1 base and J by 4 bases, with 11 bases between. The germline CDR1 and CDR2 sequences are SNHLY and FYNNEI. The CDR3 is 15 residues long. The CDR3 nucleotides read TGTGCCAGCAGTGAAGGACAGACTTCTTACAATGAGCAGTTCTTC. This sequence encodes CASSEGQTSYNEQFF.

The V call is TRBV27, the J call TRBJ1-6; TRBD1 agrees at 10 bases. In germline, CDR1 is MNHEY, CDR2 SMNVEV (reference sequence). V shed 2 bases, J shed 10 bases, and the junction held 11 bases outside the gene matches. The CDR3 spans 17 residues. The CDR3 sequence is CASSLNFRDRGNSPLHF. The CDR3 DNA reads as TGTGCCAGCAGTTTAAACTTTCGGGACAGGGGCAACTCACCCCTCCACTTT.

The V call is TRBV7-8, the J call TRBJ2-5, with TRBD2 identical over 7 bases. V shed 5 bases, J shed 1 base, and the junction held 7 bases outside the gene matches. Looked up from germline, CDR1 is SGHVS and CDR2 is FQNEAQ. The CDR3 covers 15 residues. The DNA of the CDR3 is TGTGCCAGCAGCGCCCACGGCGGGGGCCAAGAGACCCAGTACTTC. It is translated as CASSAHGGGQETQYF.